This TCR beta chain was recorded in a study of T cell responses to AZD1222 COVID-19 vaccine. Overall study results and limits: Repertoires were sampled only after the peak T cell response.

Concerning this clone: Its antigen is not known.

Here immunoSEQ multiplex PCR was the method, and the copy in TCRdb shows in-frame clones only, minus some. The sample holds fewer than 250,000 clones, 85% to 95% seen once. Sequencing used peripheral blood, obtained on day 0 of AZD1222 vaccination. This TCR derives from an adult in good health.

CDR3 protein: CATSDGTGDFSGNTIYF. In DNA form, the CDR3 reads TGTGCCACCAGTGATGGGACAGGGGACTTCTCTGGAAACACCATATATTTT. The rearrangement links TRBV24-1 to TRBJ1-3; 10 bases align to TRBD1. The CDR3 contains 17 residues. The germline V gene encodes CDR1 KGHDR and CDR2 SFDVKD. V was pared by 3 bases and J by 0 bases, with 4 bases of the junction left unmatched.